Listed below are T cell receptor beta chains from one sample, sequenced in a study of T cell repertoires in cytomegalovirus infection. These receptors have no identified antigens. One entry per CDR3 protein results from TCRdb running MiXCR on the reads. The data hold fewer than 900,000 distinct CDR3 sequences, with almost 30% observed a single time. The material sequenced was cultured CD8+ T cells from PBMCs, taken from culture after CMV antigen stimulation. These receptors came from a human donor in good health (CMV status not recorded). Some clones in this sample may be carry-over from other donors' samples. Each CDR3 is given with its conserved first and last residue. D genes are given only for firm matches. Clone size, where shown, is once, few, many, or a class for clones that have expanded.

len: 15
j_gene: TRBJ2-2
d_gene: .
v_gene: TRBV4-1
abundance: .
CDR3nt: TGCGCCAGCAGCCAAGTTCCAGGAAACACCGGGGAGCTGTTTTTT
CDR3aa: CASSQVPGNTGELFF

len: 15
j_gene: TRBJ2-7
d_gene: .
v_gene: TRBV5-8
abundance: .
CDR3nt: TGTGCCAGCAGCTTCGCACGACTAGGGGGGGACGAGCAGTACTTC
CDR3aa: CASSFARLGGDEQYF

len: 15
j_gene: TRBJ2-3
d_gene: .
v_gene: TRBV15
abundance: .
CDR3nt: TGTGCCACCAGCAGGATTGGACGGGAGACAGATACGCAGTATTTT
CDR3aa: CATSRIGRETDTQYF

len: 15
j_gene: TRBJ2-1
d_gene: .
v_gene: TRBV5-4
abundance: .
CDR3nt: TGTGCCAGCAGTGGGGGACGGGGGCCCTACAATGAGCAGTTCTTC
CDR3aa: CASSGGRGPYNEQFF

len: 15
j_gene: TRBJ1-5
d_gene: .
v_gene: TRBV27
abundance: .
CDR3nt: TGTGCCAGCAGTCCTATCGATTCAGGGGATCAGCCCCAGCATTTT
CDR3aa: CASSPIDSGDQPQHF

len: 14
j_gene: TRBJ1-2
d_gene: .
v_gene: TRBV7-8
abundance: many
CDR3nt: TGTGCCAGCAGCTTAGAAAGAGGGTTCTATGGCTACACCTTC
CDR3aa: CASSLERGFYGYTF

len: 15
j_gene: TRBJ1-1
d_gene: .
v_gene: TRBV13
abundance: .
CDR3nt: TGTGCCAGCAGCTTCAGTGGCGGGGGCAACACTGAAGCTTTCTTT
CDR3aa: CASSFSGGGNTEAFF

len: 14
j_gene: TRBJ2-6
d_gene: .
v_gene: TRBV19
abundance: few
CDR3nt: TGTGCCAGTAACTATCCCTCTGGGGCCAACGTCCTGACTTTC
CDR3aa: CASNYPSGANVLTF

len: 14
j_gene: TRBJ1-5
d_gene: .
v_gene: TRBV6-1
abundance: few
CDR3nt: TGTGCCAGCAGGGCAGGGGTGGAAGATCAGCCCCAGCATTTT
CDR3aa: CASRAGVEDQPQHF

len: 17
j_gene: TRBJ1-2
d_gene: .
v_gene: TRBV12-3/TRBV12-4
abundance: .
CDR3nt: TGTGCCAGCAACTTAGGTTTATTGTCCAGGGCTAACTATGGCTACACCTTC
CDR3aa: CASNLGLLSRANYGYTF

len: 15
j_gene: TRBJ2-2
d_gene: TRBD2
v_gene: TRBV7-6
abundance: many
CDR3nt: TGTGCCAGCAGCCCCCCAGCGGGGGCCACCGGGGAGCTGTTTTTT
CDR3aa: CASSPPAGATGELFF

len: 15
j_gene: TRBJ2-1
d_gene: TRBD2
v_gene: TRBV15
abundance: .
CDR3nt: TGTGCCTCCAGTGGCCATAGCGGGGCATTTAGGGAGCAGTTCTTC
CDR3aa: CASSGHSGAFREQFF

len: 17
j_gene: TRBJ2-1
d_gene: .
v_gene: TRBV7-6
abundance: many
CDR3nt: TGTGCCAGCAGCTCACTCCTAGCCGCGGGGGCTAACAATGAGCAGTTCTTC
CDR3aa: CASSSLLAAGANNEQFF

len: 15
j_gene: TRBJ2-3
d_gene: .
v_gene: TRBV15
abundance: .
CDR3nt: TGTGCCACCAGCAGAGATCAAGGCTCCGCCGGTACGCAGTATTTT
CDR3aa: CATSRDQGSAGTQYF

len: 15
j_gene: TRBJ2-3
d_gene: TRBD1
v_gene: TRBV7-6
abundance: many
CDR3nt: TGTGCCAGCAGCCCCTGGACAGGGGGCACAGATACGCAGTATTTT
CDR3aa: CASSPWTGGTDTQYF

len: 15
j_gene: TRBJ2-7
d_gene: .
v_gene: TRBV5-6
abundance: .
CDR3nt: TGTGCCAGCAGTTATAGTGGACAGACCACCTACGAGCAGTACTTC
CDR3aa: CASSYSGQTTYEQYF

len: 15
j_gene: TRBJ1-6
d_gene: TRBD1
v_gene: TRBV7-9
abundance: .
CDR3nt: TGTGCCAGCAGTTCCCCCGGGACAGGGGGCTCCCCCCTCCACTTT
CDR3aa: CASSSPGTGGSPLHF

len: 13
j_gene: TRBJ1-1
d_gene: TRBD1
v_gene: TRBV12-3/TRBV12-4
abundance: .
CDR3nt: TGTGCCAGCGGGGACAGGGGCCCTCTAGAAGCTTTCTTT
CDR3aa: CASGDRGPLEAFF

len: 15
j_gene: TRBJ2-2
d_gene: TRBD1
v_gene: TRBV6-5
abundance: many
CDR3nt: TGTGCCAGCAAGACCGGGACAGGGGTCACCGGGGAGCTGTTTTTT
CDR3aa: CASKTGTGVTGELFF

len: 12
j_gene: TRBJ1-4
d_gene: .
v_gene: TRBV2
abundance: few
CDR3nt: TGTGCCAGCAGTGAGCCTAATGAAAAACTGTTTTTT
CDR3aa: CASSEPNEKLFF

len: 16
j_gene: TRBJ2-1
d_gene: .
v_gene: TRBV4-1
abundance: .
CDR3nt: TGCGCCAGCAGCCAAGAACTGCCAGGGCTATACAATGAGCAGTTCTTC
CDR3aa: CASSQELPGLYNEQFF

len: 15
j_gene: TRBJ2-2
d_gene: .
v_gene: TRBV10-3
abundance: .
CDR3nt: TGTGCCATCAGTGAGGTGGAGGAGAACACCGGGGAGCTGTTTTTT
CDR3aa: CAISEVEENTGELFF

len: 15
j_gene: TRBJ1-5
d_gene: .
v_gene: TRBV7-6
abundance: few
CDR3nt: TGTGCCAGCAGTCGGGGGGATTATAGCAATCAGCCCCAGCATTTT
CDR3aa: CASSRGDYSNQPQHF

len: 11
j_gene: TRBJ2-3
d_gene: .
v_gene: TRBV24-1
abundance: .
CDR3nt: TGTGCCGCCGCCAGCACAGATACGCAGTATTTT
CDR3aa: CAAASTDTQYF

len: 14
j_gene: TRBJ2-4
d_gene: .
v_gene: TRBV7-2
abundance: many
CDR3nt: TGTGCCAGCAGCTTAGCAAGCCCATTCAACATTCAGTACTTC
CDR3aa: CASSLASPFNIQYF

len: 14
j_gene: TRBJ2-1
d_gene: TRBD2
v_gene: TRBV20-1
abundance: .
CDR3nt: TGCAGTGCTATGGTAGCGGGGGGTTACAATGAGCAGTTCTTC
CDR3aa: CSAMVAGGYNEQFF

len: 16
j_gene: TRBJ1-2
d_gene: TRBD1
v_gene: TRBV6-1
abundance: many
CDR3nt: TGTGCCAGCAGTGATCTTCCGGGACAGGGGGTTCGAGGCTACACCTTC
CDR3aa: CASSDLPGQGVRGYTF

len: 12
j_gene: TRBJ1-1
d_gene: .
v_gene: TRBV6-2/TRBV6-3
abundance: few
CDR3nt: TGTGCCAGCACCCCGGGCGGCCCTGAAGCTTTCTTT
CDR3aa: CASTPGGPEAFF

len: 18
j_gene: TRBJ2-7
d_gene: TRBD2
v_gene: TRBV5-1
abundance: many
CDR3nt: TGCGCCAGCAGCATCCGATCGGGACTAGTTACCACCTCCTACGAGCAGTACTTC
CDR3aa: CASSIRSGLVTTSYEQYF

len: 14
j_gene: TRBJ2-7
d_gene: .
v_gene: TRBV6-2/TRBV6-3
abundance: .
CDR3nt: TGTGCCAGCAGTAGGAGGCAGGGGAGCGACGAGCAGTACTTC
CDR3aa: CASSRRQGSDEQYF

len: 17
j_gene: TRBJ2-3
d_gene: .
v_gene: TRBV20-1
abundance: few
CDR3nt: TGCAGTGCTAGAGATCCGGGCGCCCATGCTAGCACAGATACGCAGTATTTT
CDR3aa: CSARDPGAHASTDTQYF

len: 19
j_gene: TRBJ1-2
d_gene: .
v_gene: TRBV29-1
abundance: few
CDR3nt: TGCAGCGTTGAAGATCGGAACGCCCGGTCCCGCACGCCCTTCTATGGCTACACCTTC
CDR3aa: CSVEDRNARSRTPFYGYTF

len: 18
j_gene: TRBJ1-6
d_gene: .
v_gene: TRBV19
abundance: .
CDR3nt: TGTGCCAGTAGTATAGCACAGGAGGTCTGGCGAATCAATTCACCCCTCCACTTT
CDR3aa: CASSIAQEVWRINSPLHF